The 4 T cell receptor beta chains presented below share a single source sample, sequenced in a study of T cells in localized non-small cell lung cancer. Generated by immunoSEQ multiplex PCR, the TCRdb table keeps only in-frame clones and is missing some. The repertoire holds fewer than 9,000 clones, with about half as singletons. The source material was lymph node tissue, sampled before any cancer treatment. These receptor sequences come from a man aged 35-75 years with stage I lung adenocarcinoma.

This clone was seen only a few times. The CDR3: CASSEGLSQPQHF. The CDR3 DNA follows: TGTGCCAGCAGTGAAGGCCTGAGTCAGCCCCAGCATTTT. The rearrangement links TRBV6-1 to TRBJ1-5; D not resolved. Trimming removed 1 base from V and 6 bases from J, with 7 bases in between. CDR3 size: 13 residues. Germline V gene sequence: CDR1 MNHNS, CDR2 SASEGT.

This chain uses TRBV30 with TRBJ2-5, with D possibly matching TRBD1 (5 bases). The V end lost 1 base, the J end lost 5 bases, and 11 bases lay between the germline ends. Germline CDR1 is GTSNPN and CDR2 is SVGIG (reference sequence). The CDR3 length is 13 residues. The CDR3 DNA follows: TGTGCCTGGAGTGGCAGGGTTGGGGAGACCCAGTACTTC. Its protein product is CAWSGRVGETQYF.

This clone was counted between two and nine times. The genes are TRBV11-3 and TRBJ2-4, with 10 positions matching TRBD1. The CDR3 runs to 14 residues. Trimming took 6 bases from V and 6 from J; bases not matched to a gene: 5. In germline, CDR1 is SGHNT, CDR2 YENEEA. This CDR3 is CASRPGQGGNIQYF. The CDR3 DNA reads TGTGCCAGCAGACCCGGACAGGGGGGAAACATTCAGTACTTC.

The gene calls are TRBV7-5 and TRBJ2-2; the table's D call, TRBD2, has no DNA check behind it. TRBV7-5 is assigned pseudogene status. The length of the CDR3 is 16 residues. CDR3 DNA: TGTGCCAGCAGCTCCCGACTAGCGATGAACACCGGGGAGCTGTTTTTT. As protein: CASSSRLAMNTGELFF.